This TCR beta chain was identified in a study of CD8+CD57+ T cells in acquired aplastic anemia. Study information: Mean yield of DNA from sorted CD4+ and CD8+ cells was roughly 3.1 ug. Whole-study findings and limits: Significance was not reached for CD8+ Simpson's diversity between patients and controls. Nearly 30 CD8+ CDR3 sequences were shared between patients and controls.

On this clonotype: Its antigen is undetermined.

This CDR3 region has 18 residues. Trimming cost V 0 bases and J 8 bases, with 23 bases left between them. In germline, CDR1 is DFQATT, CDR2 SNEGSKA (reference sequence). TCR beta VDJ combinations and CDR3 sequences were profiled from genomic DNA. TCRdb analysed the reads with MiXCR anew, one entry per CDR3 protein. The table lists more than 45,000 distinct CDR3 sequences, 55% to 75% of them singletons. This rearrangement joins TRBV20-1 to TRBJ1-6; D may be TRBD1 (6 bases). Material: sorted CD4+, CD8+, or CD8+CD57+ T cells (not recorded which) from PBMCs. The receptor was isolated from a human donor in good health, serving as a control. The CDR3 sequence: CSARDPATGSWWDSPLHF. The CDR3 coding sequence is TGCAGTGCTAGAGACCCAGCCACAGGGAGTTGGTGGGATTCACCCCTCCACTTT.